This T cell receptor beta chain was profiled in a study of OX40 agonist ivuxolimab in advanced cancers. Study background: Ivuxolimab, an agonist antibody against OX40 (CD134), was given to patients.

General study points: Not determined was the antigen specificity of the expanded peripheral T cells. There were, on average, more expanded clones in CD8+ T cells than in CD4+.

The germline V gene encodes CDR1 SGHVS and CDR2 FQNEAQ. The CDR3 length is 14 residues. With V trimmed by 1 base and J by 5 bases, 3 bases remained unmatched. Profiling relied on immunoSEQ multiplex PCR, and the TCRdb table lists in-frame clones only, not all of them. The sample contains some 52,000 clones, about 93% of which appear only once. A note on this clone: The antigen remains unidentified.

The origin of this receptor is an adult with an advanced solid tumor such as melanoma, head and neck, liver or kidney cancer. V gene TRBV7-8 combines with J gene TRBJ2-3, with 7 bases fitting TRBD1. The material sequenced was CD4+ or CD8+ T cells sorted from blood, taken in a trial of the OX40 agonist ivuxolimab. CDR3 nucleotide sequence: TGTGCCAGCAGCTTAGGACAGGGTGAAGATACGCAGTATTTT. Translated, it gives CASSLGQGEDTQYF.